This T cell receptor beta chain was identified in a study of CD8 T cells in Susac syndrome. Random hexamers were used to reverse transcribe roughly 0.45 to 1 ug of RNA. The amplification used immunoSEQ multiplex PCR on TCR beta CDR3; it spanned 54 Vbeta and 13 Jbeta. Each CDR3 protein gets one entry after TCRdb re-called the immunoSEQ multiplex PCR reads with MiXCR. The sample carries roughly 170,000 distinct CDR3 sequences, approximately 95% recorded once. This sequence was found in a human donor with multiple sclerosis. Sequencing input: CD4+ T cells from PBMCs.

CDR3 protein: CASSPTPDQVGYTF. The CDR3 coding sequence is TGTGCCAGCAGCCCGACCCCGGACCAGGTTGGCTACACCTTC. V usage is TRBV9 and J usage is TRBJ1-2, with unresolved D. Per germline, CDR1 SGDLS and CDR2 YYNGEE. The CDR3 sequence is 14 residues long. The V end was cut by 4 bases, the J end by 7 bases, with 17 bases between.